The rows below give T cell receptor beta chains drawn from one sample of a study of T cell repertoires in cytomegalovirus infection. Their antigen targets remain unknown. TCRdb processed the reads anew with MiXCR; each CDR3 protein has one entry. The sample has about 280,000 distinct CDR3 sequences, about 20% seen once. The specimen comprised cultured PBMCs, sampled from culture after CMV antigen stimulation. Receptors were obtained from a human donor in good health (CMV status not recorded). Some clones in this sample may be carry-over from other donors' samples. The CDR3 runs from the conserved cysteine through the conserved F or W. Each record gives: J gene, CDR3 length, clone size, V gene, D gene, CDR3 protein, CDR3 DNA. A D gene is named only where the DNA matches it firmly. Expanded clones are given a class, and other clones once, few, many or no size at all.

J: TRBJ2-1; length: 15; size: few; V: TRBV6-5; D: TRBD2; CDR3: CASSYWTSGSDEQFF; DNA: TGTGCCAGCAGTTACTGGACTAGCGGGAGCGATGAGCAGTTCTTC
J: TRBJ2-5; length: 17; size: few; V: TRBV9; D: TRBD2; CDR3: CASSVSSGSHLGETQYF; DNA: TGTGCCAGCAGCGTCTCGAGCGGGAGTCATCTAGGGGAGACCCAGTACTTC
J: TRBJ2-3; length: 14; size: few; V: TRBV12-3/TRBV12-4; D: TRBD2; CDR3: CATRLAGFSDTQYF; DNA: TGTGCCACAAGACTAGCGGGATTTTCAGATACGCAGTATTTT
J: TRBJ2-7; length: 15; size: few; V: TRBV19; D: TRBD1; CDR3: CASSITGTGIYEQYF; DNA: TGTGCCAGTAGTATAACCGGGACAGGGATCTACGAGCAGTACTTC
J: TRBJ2-5; length: 14; size: many; V: TRBV7-6; D: .; CDR3: CASSRTQGRETQYF; DNA: TGTGCCAGCAGCAGAACACAGGGTCGAGAGACCCAGTACTTC
J: TRBJ2-3; length: 17; size: .; V: TRBV11-2; D: TRBD1; CDR3: CASSPTVGQVSTDTQYF; DNA: TGTGCCAGCAGCCCGACAGTGGGACAGGTCAGCACAGATACGCAGTATTTT
J: TRBJ2-3; length: 17; size: few; V: TRBV19; D: TRBD2; CDR3: CASSPRGLAGGTDTQYF; DNA: TGTGCCAGTAGTCCTCGGGGACTAGCGGGCGGCACAGATACGCAGTATTTT
J: TRBJ1-2; length: 13; size: .; V: TRBV29-1; D: TRBD1; CDR3: CSASGTVNYGYTF; DNA: TGCAGCGCGTCCGGGACAGTTAACTATGGCTACACCTTC
J: TRBJ2-2; length: 11; size: many; V: TRBV7-2; D: .; CDR3: CASSLAGELFF; DNA: TGTGCCAGCAGCTTAGCCGGGGAGCTGTTTTTT
J: TRBJ2-7; length: 17; size: .; V: TRBV9; D: .; CDR3: CASSPTNKATRGYEQYF; DNA: TGTGCCAGCAGCCCAACAAACAAGGCTACGAGGGGTTACGAGCAGTACTTC
J: TRBJ2-5; length: 13; size: few; V: TRBV10-3; D: .; CDR3: CAISVVGGETQYF; DNA: TGTGCCATCAGTGTCGTTGGGGGGGAGACCCAGTACTTC
J: TRBJ2-3; length: 17; size: many; V: TRBV7-2; D: TRBD2; CDR3: CASSPILLAGRTDTQYF; DNA: TGTGCCAGCAGCCCTATACTACTAGCGGGGCGCACAGATACGCAGTATTTT
J: TRBJ1-1; length: 17; size: .; V: TRBV6-2/TRBV6-3; D: TRBD1; CDR3: CASIKHRSGQEGRGAFF; DNA: TGTGCCAGCATAAAACATAGATCGGGACAGGAAGGACGCGGAGCTTTCTTT
J: TRBJ1-1; length: 12; size: .; V: TRBV20-1; D: .; CDR3: CSAWGPNTEAFF; DNA: TGCAGTGCGTGGGGACCGAACACTGAAGCTTTCTTT
J: TRBJ1-1; length: 15; size: few; V: TRBV7-8; D: TRBD1; CDR3: CASSLATGTGGEAFF; DNA: TGTGCCAGCAGCTTAGCGACCGGGACAGGGGGTGAAGCTTTCTTT
J: TRBJ1-3; length: 15; size: few; V: TRBV20-1; D: .; CDR3: CSAPREGRGRNTIYF; DNA: TGCAGTGCTCCCCGCGAGGGACGGGGAAGAAACACCATATATTTT
J: TRBJ2-1; length: 13; size: .; V: TRBV6-5; D: .; CDR3: CASSYGFYNEQFF; DNA: TGTGCCAGCAGTTACGGATTTTACAATGAGCAGTTCTTC
J: TRBJ2-1; length: 14; size: .; V: TRBV18; D: .; CDR3: CASSPQEGANEQFF; DNA: TGTGCCAGCTCACCACAGGAAGGAGCAAATGAGCAGTTCTTC
J: TRBJ1-2; length: 15; size: few; V: TRBV6-2/TRBV6-3; D: TRBD1; CDR3: CASSSGQGVHYGYTF; DNA: TGTGCCAGCAGTTCGGGACAGGGGGTTCACTATGGCTACACCTTC
J: TRBJ2-1; length: 16; size: few; V: TRBV15; D: .; CDR3: CATSRDMSQGKDEQFF; DNA: TGTGCCACCAGCAGAGATATGTCGCAGGGGAAGGATGAGCAGTTCTTC
J: TRBJ1-2; length: 17; size: many; V: TRBV5-6; D: TRBD1; CDR3: CASSAGTGGVVLYGYTF; DNA: TGTGCCAGCAGCGCCGGGACAGGGGGCGTCGTACTCTATGGCTACACCTTC
J: TRBJ2-7; length: 15; size: many; V: TRBV7-2; D: .; CDR3: CASSLDWSRAAEQYF; DNA: TGTGCCAGCAGCTTAGATTGGTCGCGGGCGGCGGAGCAGTACTTC
J: TRBJ2-3; length: 13; size: .; V: TRBV29-1; D: TRBD1; CDR3: CSGQGAFIDTQYF; DNA: TGCAGCGGACAGGGGGCATTTATAGATACGCAGTATTTT